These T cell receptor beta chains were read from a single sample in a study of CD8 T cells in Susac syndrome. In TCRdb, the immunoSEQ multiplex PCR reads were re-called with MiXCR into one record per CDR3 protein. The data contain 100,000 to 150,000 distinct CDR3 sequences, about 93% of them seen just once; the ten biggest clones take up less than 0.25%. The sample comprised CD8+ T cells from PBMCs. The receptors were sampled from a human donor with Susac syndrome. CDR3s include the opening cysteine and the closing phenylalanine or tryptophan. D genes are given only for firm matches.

CDR3: CASSLETTGNTIYF
D: NA
J: TRBJ1-3
V: TRBV7-8

CDR3: CASTYTRNQPQHF
D: NA
J: TRBJ1-5
V: TRBV6-2/TRBV6-3

CDR3: CASSLLQGPNTGELFF
D: TRBD1
J: TRBJ2-2
V: TRBV6-1

CDR3: CATSAAEEQFF
D: NA
J: TRBJ2-1
V: TRBV24-1

CDR3: CASSLGGFYEQYF
D: NA
J: TRBJ2-7
V: TRBV12-3/TRBV12-4

CDR3: CASSYSIRGSVDNEQFF
D: NA
J: TRBJ2-1
V: TRBV6-5

CDR3: CASSLSTSGGSNTQYF
D: TRBD2
J: TRBJ2-3
V: TRBV7-3

CDR3: CASSFSGGPTNEWETQYF
D: TRBD2
J: TRBJ2-5
V: TRBV12-3/TRBV12-4

CDR3: CASSGRPVGENIYEQYF
D: NA
J: TRBJ2-7
V: TRBV25-1

CDR3: CASSQGTGAGQETQYF
D: TRBD1
J: TRBJ2-5
V: TRBV7-8

CDR3: CASSSTMNTEAFF
D: NA
J: TRBJ1-1
V: TRBV7-9

CDR3: CASSMAGDDYGYTF
D: NA
J: TRBJ1-2
V: TRBV13

CDR3: CASSHTSGRAADTQYF
D: TRBD2
J: TRBJ2-3
V: TRBV18

CDR3: CASSEAGTSTDTQYF
D: NA
J: TRBJ2-3
V: TRBV2

CDR3: CAISEEGGQGRDTQYF
D: TRBD1
J: TRBJ2-3
V: TRBV10-3

CDR3: CASSQDSAYTGELFF
D: NA
J: TRBJ2-2
V: TRBV4-1

CDR3: CSEKQGVKAFF
D: NA
J: TRBJ1-1
V: TRBV29-1

CDR3: CASSYSGALSYEQYF
D: NA
J: TRBJ2-7
V: TRBV6-5

CDR3: CASSIDGDEAKNIQYF
D: NA
J: TRBJ2-4
V: TRBV19

CDR3: CASSLPRTNTGELFF
D: NA
J: TRBJ2-2
V: TRBV6-2/TRBV6-3

CDR3: CATSRVGSDSYNSPLHF
D: NA
J: TRBJ1-6
V: TRBV15

CDR3: CASSLELAGGEDTQYF
D: TRBD2
J: TRBJ2-3
V: TRBV12-3/TRBV12-4

CDR3: CASSLFPTGINYGYTF
D: NA
J: TRBJ1-2
V: TRBV28

CDR3: CATEAGQGGTEAFF
D: TRBD1
J: TRBJ1-1
V: TRBV19

CDR3: CASSFFLQSAGELFF
D: NA
J: TRBJ2-2
V: TRBV12-3/TRBV12-4

CDR3: CATSRGLDRSSYNSPLHF
D: NA
J: TRBJ1-6
V: TRBV15

CDR3: CSVEDPTSGFTDTQYF
D: TRBD2
J: TRBJ2-3
V: TRBV29-1

CDR3: CAWERTGGQETQYF
D: TRBD1
J: TRBJ2-5
V: TRBV30

CDR3: CASRDNDQPQHF
D: NA
J: TRBJ1-5
V: TRBV7-9

CDR3: CASSMSGDNEAFF
D: NA
J: TRBJ1-1
V: TRBV19

CDR3: CASSGHYYGYTF
D: NA
J: TRBJ1-2
V: TRBV5-6

CDR3: CASSLISVGTSVYGTQYF
D: TRBD2
J: TRBJ2-5
V: TRBV12-3/TRBV12-4

CDR3: CASSQDPLSYNEQFF
D: NA
J: TRBJ2-1
V: TRBV4-3

CDR3: CASSPAGGQPQHF
D: TRBD1
J: TRBJ1-5
V: TRBV3-1

CDR3: CTILGDTEAFF
D: NA
J: TRBJ1-1
V: TRBV20-1

CDR3: CSVGEPGNTIYF
D: NA
J: TRBJ1-3
V: TRBV29-1

CDR3: CASSKEWNTEAFF
D: NA
J: TRBJ1-1
V: TRBV6-6

CDR3: CASSTGSGVNTGELFF
D: TRBD2
J: TRBJ2-2
V: TRBV9

CDR3: CASSLAGGPGRETQYF
D: TRBD2
J: TRBJ2-5
V: TRBV7-9

CDR3: CAWSERQGDHGELFF
D: TRBD1
J: TRBJ2-2
V: TRBV30

CDR3: CASSLEAAGGTEAFF
D: NA
J: TRBJ1-1
V: TRBV11-2

CDR3: CAFGPPGLGNQPQHF
D: NA
J: TRBJ1-5
V: TRBV2